This TCR beta chain was documented in a study of cytomegalovirus exposure and HLA in healthy donors. PCR involved 60 Vbeta and 13 Jbeta primers. Clones were read by immunoSEQ multiplex PCR, and TCRdb kept only the in-frame ones, dropping some. The table lists about 160,000 clones, 80% of them singletons. Each donor was healthy, and each was a bone marrow donor. The V end was cut by 0 bases, the J end by 7 bases, with 21 bases between. The CDR3 sequence is 17 residues long. The germline V gene has CDR1 MNHEY and CDR2 SMNVEV (reference sequence). Points on this clone: What it binds is unknown.

Whole-study results and caveats: The authors reported that TCR beta sequences could predict HLA-A and HLA-B alleles. These predictions were accurate for most subjects in the first cohort.

The rearrangement joins TRBV27 to TRBJ1-2, with D possibly matching TRBD1 (5 bases). The source is a man aged 25 to 40 in good health and CMV-seronegative. Sample: PBMCs. The CDR3 reads CASSLSKRGDPFGGYTF. CDR3 nucleotide sequence: TGTGCCAGCAGTTTATCGAAGCGGGGGGATCCCTTCGGTGGCTACACCTTC.